This TCR beta chain emerged from a study of cytomegalovirus exposure and HLA in healthy donors. Across the whole study: Most donors, more than 80% of a few hundred genotyped, fell in the Caucasian-associated ancestry cluster. Findings of the study overall: CMV serostatus was the sole immune exposure information available.

The CDR3 sequence is 13 residues long. Trimming removed 11 bases at V and 1 base at J, with 12 bases between. Germline V gene sequence: CDR1 SGHAT, CDR2 FQNNGV. The PCR ran on 60 Vbeta and 13 Jbeta primers. Clones were read by immunoSEQ multiplex PCR, and TCRdb kept only the in-frame ones, dropping some. The table records some 220,000 clones, 75% to 90% of them present only once. To note about this clone: No antigen is known for it.

The TCR originated in a woman between 18 and 29 years old in good health and CMV-seronegative. The sequenced material came from PBMCs. The chain combines TRBV11-2 with TRBJ2-1; D is perhaps TRBD2 (5 bases). This chain's CDR3 is CACERSSYNEQFF. CDR3 bases: TGTGCCTGCGAGCGGAGTTCCTACAATGAGCAGTTCTTC.